This T cell receptor (beta chain) was sequenced in a study of identical twins. The study, taken as a whole, reports: Cord blood's abundant beta clonotypes had fewer insertions, unlike memory repertoires. Conclusions leaned on cross-sectional statistical analysis and did not track the same donors over time.

CDR1 is LGHNA and CDR2 is YSLEER in the germline V gene. The CDR3 runs to 15 residues. Trimming shortened V by 0 bases and J by 0 bases, and 9 bases separated the two germline ends. Turning to this clonotype: Its antigen is unknown.

From the 5' RACE reads, TCRdb called clonotypes with MiXCR, one entry per CDR3 protein. Of a few hundred thousand distinct CDR3 sequences in the sample, approximately 18% were seen once. Sequencing input: naive T cells sorted from blood. The TCR sequence derives from a man aged 50 or older in good health. The J gene is TRBJ2-7, the V gene TRBV4-3; D call uncertain. CDR3 amino acids: CASSQDKGYSYEQYF. The CDR3 DNA is TGCGCCAGCAGCCAAGATAAGGGCTACTCCTACGAGCAGTACTTC.